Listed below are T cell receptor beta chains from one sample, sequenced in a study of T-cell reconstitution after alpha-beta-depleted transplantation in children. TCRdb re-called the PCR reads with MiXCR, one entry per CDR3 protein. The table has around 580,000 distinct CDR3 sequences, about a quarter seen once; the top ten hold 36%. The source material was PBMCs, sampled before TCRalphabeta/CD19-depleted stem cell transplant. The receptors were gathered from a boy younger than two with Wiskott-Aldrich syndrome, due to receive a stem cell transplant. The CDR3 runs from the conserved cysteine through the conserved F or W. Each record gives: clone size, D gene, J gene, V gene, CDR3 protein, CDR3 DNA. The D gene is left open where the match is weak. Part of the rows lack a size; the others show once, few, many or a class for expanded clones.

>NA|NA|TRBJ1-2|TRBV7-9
CASSLVEGGGYTF
TGTGCCAGCAGCTTAGTGGAGGGGGGTGGCTACACCTTC
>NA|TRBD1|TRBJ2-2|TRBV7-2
CASSYTGDRELFF
TGTGCCAGCAGCTATACAGGGGATCGGGAGCTGTTTTTT
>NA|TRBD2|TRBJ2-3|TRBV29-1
CSASTSKGPRTDTQYF
TGCAGCGCCTCGACTAGCAAGGGGCCGCGCACAGATACGCAGTATTTT
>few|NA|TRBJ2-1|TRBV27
CASSLTVQGTQFF
TGTGCCAGCAGCCTGACAGTCCAGGGGACGCAGTTCTTC
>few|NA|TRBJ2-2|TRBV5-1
CASSLGVRTTGELFF
TGCGCCAGCAGCTTGGGGGTACGGACAACCGGGGAGCTGTTTTTT
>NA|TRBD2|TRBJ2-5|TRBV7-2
CASSLFGGGFQETQYF
TGTGCCAGCAGCTTATTTGGGGGGGGTTTCCAAGAGACCCAGTACTTC
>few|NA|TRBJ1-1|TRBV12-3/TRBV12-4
CASRLFMNTEAFF
TGTGCCAGCAGACTGTTTATGAACACTGAAGCTTTCTTT
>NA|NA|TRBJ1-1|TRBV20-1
CSARDTAGVRYTEAFF
TGCAGTGCTAGAGATACAGCAGGGGTGCGATACACTGAAGCTTTCTTT
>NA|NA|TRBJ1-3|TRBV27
CATSRAVGNTIYF
TGTGCCACCTCCCGGGCAGTCGGAAACACCATATATTTT
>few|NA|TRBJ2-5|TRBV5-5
CASSFGMIQETQYF
TGTGCCAGCAGCTTTGGGATGATCCAAGAGACCCAGTACTTC
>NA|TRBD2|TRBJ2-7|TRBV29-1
CSVEGGGGAQQYF
TGCAGCGTTGAGGGCGGCGGGGGGGCCCAGCAGTACTTC
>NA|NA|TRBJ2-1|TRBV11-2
CASSLEVSRKVYNEQFF
TGTGCCAGCAGCTTAGAGGTGTCCCGCAAAGTGTACAATGAGCAGTTCTTC
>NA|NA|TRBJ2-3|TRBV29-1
CSVERTLETTDTQYF
TGCAGCGTTGAACGTACGCTAGAAACCACAGATACGCAGTATTTT
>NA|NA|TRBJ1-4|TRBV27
CASSYYGVANNEKLFF
TGTGCCAGCAGTTACTATGGAGTGGCTAATAATGAAAAACTGTTTTTT
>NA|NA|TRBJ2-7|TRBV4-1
CASSLLTESTKQYF
TGCGCCAGCAGCCTCCTGACAGAATCTACGAAGCAGTACTTC
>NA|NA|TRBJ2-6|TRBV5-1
CASSLEVNSGANVLTF
TGCGCCAGCAGCTTGGAGGTTAACTCTGGGGCCAACGTCCTGACTTTC
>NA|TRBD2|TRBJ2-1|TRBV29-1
CSVGPTSGSNEQFF
TGCAGCGTCGGGCCGACTAGCGGGAGTAATGAGCAGTTCTTC
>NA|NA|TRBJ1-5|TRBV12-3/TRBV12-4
CASGAGVIGQPQHF
TGTGCCAGCGGCGCTGGGGTGATAGGACAGCCCCAGCATTTT
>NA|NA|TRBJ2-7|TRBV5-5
CASSLVFRVYEQYF
TGTGCCAGCAGCTTAGTTTTTCGGGTTTACGAGCAGTACTTC
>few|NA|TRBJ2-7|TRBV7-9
CASSKSGTGTYEQYF
TGTGCCAGCAGCAAAAGCGGGACAGGTACCTACGAGCAGTACTTC
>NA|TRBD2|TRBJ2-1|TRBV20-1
CSARARGGRSSYNEQFF
TGCAGTGCTAGGGCTAGGGGCGGGAGGAGCTCCTACAATGAGCAGTTCTTC
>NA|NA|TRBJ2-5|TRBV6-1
CASSLGILQETQYF
TGTGCCAGCAGTCTTGGGATTCTCCAAGAGACCCAGTACTTC
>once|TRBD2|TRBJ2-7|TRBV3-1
CASSRGLAGYYEQYF
TGTGCCAGCAGCCGCGGACTAGCGGGCTACTACGAGCAGTACTTC
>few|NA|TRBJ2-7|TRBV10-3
CAITFSYEQYF
TGTGCCATCACCTTTTCCTACGAGCAGTACTTC
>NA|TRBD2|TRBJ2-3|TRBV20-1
CSARNERESGKDSILFGPTDTQYF
TGCAGTGCTAGGAACGAGCGGGAGTCCGGGAAAGACTCCATTCTTTTCGGCCCAACAGATACGCAGTATTTT
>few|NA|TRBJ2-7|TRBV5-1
CASSLGPQYEQYF
TGCGCCAGCAGCTTGGGACCGCAATACGAGCAGTACTTC
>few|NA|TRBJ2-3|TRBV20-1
CSARADTTDTQYF
TGCAGTGCTAGAGCGGATACCACAGATACGCAGTATTTT
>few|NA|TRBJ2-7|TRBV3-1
CASSQRANYEQYF
TGTGCCAGCAGCCAAAGGGCTAACTACGAGCAGTACTTC
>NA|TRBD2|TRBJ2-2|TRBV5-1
CASSRRLAGGDGELFF
TGCGCCAGCAGCCGGCGGCTAGCGGGAGGAGACGGGGAGCTGTTTTTT
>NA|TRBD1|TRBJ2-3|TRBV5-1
CASSLGDRPTDTQYF
TGCGCCAGCAGCTTGGGGGACAGGCCCACAGATACGCAGTATTTT
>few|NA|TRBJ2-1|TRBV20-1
CSATGTVYNEQFF
TGCAGTGCTACGGGGACCGTCTACAATGAGCAGTTCTTC
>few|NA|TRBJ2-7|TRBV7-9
CASSLESYEQYF
TGTGCCAGCAGCTTAGAAAGCTACGAGCAGTACTTC
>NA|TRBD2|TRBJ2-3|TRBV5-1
CASSFTSGLAGFTDTQYF
TGCGCCAGCAGCTTCACTTCGGGACTAGCGGGATTCACAGATACGCAGTATTTT
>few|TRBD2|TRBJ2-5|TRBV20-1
CAWPGLAGGGETQYF
TGCGCGTGGCCCGGACTAGCGGGAGGGGGAGAGACCCAGTACTTC
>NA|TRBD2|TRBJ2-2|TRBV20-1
CSARDPAGGWTGELFF
TGCAGTGCTAGAGATCCAGCGGGAGGTTGGACTGGGGAGCTGTTTTTT
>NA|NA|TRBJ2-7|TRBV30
CAWKGRTSSYEQYF
TGTGCCTGGAAAGGCAGAACCAGCTCCTACGAGCAGTACTTC
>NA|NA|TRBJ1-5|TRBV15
CATATGPNNQPQHF
TGTGCCACCGCCACTGGGCCCAACAATCAGCCCCAGCATTTT
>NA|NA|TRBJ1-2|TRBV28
CASSFRSGYTF
TGTGCCAGCAGTTTTCGCTCCGGCTACACCTTC
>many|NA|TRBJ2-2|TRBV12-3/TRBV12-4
CASSIRVLNTGELFF
TGTGCCAGCAGCATTAGAGTGTTGAACACCGGGGAGCTGTTTTTT
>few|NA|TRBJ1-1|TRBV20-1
CSARRQGGIMNTEAFF
TGCAGTGCTAGACGCCAGGGAGGGATTATGAACACTGAAGCTTTCTTT
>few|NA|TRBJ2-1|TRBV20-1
CSASIEFAYNEQFF
TGCAGTGCTAGTATTGAGTTTGCCTACAATGAGCAGTTCTTC
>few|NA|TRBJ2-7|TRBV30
CAWGRQGLYEQYF
TGTGCCTGGGGTAGACAGGGACTGTACGAGCAGTACTTC
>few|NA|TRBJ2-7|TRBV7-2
CASSLRTPYEQYF
TGTGCCAGCAGCTTAAGGACTCCCTACGAGCAGTACTTC
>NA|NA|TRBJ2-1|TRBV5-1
CASSLAPSTLEQFF
TGCGCCAGCAGCTTGGCCCCTAGCACTTTGGAGCAGTTCTTC
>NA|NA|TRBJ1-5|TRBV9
CASSVDTHQPQHF
TGTGCCAGCAGCGTAGATACCCATCAGCCCCAGCATTTT
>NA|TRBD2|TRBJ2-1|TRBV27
CASSRPGTSGSNEQFF
TGTGCCAGCAGTCGCCCCGGGACTAGCGGGAGCAATGAGCAGTTCTTC